This T cell receptor (beta chain) was observed in a study of blood T cell repertoires in COVID-19. Turning to the study itself: The origin of the acute and convalescent COVID-19 samples was the United States, Italy and Spain.

With 2 bases clipped from V and 10 bases from J, the junction kept 3 bases outside the gene matches. Germline V lookup: CDR1 SGDLS, CDR2 YYNGEE. The length of the CDR3 is 13 residues. Source study methods: Researchers report that nucleated cell counts were estimated from reference gene primer amplification. Generated by immunoSEQ multiplex PCR, the TCRdb table keeps only in-frame clones and is missing some. From that table come the V and J calls and clone size; the DNA was used to work out D and trimming. The sample shows 40,000 to 45,000 clones, 65% to 85% of them seen only once. The sequenced sample consisted of peripheral blood. This TCR came from a woman aged 80 or older with acute or convalescent COVID-19. The V gene is TRBV9, the J gene TRBJ1-6, with TRBD1 matching 7 bases. The CDR3 spells CASSVQGGSPLHF. The CDR3 nucleotides are TGTGCCAGCAGCGTTCAGGGGGGCTCACCCCTCCACTTT. Combining the CDR3 with reference TRBV9 and TRBJ1-6 gives the whole variable domain DSGVTQTPKHLITATGQRVTLRCSPRSGDLSVYWYQQSLDQGLQFLIQYYNGEERAKGNILERFSAQQFPDLHSELNLSSLELGDSALYFCASSVQGGSPLHFGNGTRLTVT.